This T cell receptor (beta chain) originates from a study of early T cells in non-severe SARS-CoV-2 infection. Study at large: Unsorted whole blood bulk RNA was sequenced, with unpaired chains. Broader study findings: Matches to VDJdb favored anti-spike CD8 responses and missed private and CD4 specificities.

This clonotype was seen repeatedly, ten times or more. What it binds is unknown. Individual cDNA molecules were tagged with unique molecular identifiers, the study reported. In TCRdb, the 5' RACE reads were re-called with MiXCR into one record per CDR3 protein. The profile shows 87,000 or so distinct CDR3 sequences, about 15% of them singletons. This receptor was obtained from an adult who was a healthcare worker with PCR-confirmed SARS-CoV-2 infection or an uninfected control (not recorded which). The sequencing input was whole blood.

CDR3 DNA: TGCAGCGCAGAACAGGATACGCAGTATTTT. Translating it yields CSAEQDTQYF. V gene TRBV29-1 combines with J gene TRBJ2-3; D not resolved. The CDR3 consists of 10 residues. Germline CDR1 and CDR2: SQVTM and ANQGSEA. V shed 7 bases and J shed 6 bases, with 8 bases lying between them.